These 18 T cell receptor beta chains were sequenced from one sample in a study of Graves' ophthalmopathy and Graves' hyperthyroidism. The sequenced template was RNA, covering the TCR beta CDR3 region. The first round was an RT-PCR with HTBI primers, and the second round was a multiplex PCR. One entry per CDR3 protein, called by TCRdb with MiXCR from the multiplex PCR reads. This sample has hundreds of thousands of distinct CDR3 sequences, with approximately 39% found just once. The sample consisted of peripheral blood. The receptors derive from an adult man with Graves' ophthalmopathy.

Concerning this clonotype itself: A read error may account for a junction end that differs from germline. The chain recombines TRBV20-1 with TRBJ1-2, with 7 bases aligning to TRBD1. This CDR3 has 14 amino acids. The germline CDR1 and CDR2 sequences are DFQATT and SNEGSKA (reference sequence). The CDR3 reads CGAGAGRGGGGYTF. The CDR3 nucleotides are TGCGGTGCTGGGGCCGGGAGAGGGGGCGGTGGCTACACCTTC.

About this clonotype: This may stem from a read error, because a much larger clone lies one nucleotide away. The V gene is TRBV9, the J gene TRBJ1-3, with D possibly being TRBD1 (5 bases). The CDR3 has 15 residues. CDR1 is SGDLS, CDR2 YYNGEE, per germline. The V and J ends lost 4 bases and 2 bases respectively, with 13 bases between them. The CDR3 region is CASSTATAAGNTIYF. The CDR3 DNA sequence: TGTGCCAGCAGCACCGCGACAGCGGCTGGAAACACCATATATTTT.

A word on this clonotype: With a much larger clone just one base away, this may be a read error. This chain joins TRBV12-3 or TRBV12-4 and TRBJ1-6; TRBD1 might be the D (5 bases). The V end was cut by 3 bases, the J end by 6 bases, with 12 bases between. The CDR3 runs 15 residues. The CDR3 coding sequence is TGTGCCAGCAGTTTCACCGGGACGACTAATTCACCCCTCCACTTT. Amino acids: CASSFTGTTNSPLHF.

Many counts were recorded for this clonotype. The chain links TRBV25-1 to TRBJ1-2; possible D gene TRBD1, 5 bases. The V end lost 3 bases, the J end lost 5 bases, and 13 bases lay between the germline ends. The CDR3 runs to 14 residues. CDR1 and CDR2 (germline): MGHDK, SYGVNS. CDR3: CASSELTASYGYTF. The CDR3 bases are TGTGCCAGCAGTGAGCTGACAGCCTCTTATGGCTACACCTTC.

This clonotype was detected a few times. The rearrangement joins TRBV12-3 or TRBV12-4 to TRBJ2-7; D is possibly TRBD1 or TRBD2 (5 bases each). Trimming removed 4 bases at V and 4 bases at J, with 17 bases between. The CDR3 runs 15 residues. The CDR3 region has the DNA TGTGCCAGCAGTTCCTCAGGGAGCGGTTCATACGAGCAGTACTTC. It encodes CASSSSGSGSYEQYF.

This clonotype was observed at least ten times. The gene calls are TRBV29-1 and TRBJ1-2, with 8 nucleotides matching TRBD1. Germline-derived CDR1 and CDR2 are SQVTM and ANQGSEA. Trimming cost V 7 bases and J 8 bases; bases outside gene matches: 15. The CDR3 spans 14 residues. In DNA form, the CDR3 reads TGCAGCGCCCAGCTCCAGACAGGGGTGGAAGGCTACACCTTC. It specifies CSAQLQTGVEGYTF.

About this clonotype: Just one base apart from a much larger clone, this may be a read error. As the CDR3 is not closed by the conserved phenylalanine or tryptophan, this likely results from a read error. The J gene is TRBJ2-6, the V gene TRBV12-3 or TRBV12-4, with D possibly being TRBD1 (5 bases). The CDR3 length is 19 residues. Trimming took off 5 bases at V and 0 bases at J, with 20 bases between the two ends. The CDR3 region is CASSTGRAHLASGANVLTI. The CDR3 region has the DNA TGTGCCAGCAGTACAGGCCGGGCACACTTAGCCTCTGGGGCCAACGTCCTGACTATC.

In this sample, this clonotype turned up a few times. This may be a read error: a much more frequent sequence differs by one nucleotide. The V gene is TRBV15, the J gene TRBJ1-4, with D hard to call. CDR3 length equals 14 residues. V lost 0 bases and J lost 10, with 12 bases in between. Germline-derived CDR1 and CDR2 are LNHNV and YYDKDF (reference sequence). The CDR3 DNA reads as TGTGCCACCAGCAGAGATTTGCAGGATGGAAAACTGTTTTTT. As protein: CATSRDLQDGKLFF.

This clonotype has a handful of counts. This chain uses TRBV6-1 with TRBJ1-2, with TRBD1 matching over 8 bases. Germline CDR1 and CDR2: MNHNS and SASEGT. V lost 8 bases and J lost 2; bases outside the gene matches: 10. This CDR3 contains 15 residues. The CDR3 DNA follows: TGTGCCAGCTCACCACCGACAGGGGTCAACTATGGCTACACCTTC. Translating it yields CASSPPTGVNYGYTF.

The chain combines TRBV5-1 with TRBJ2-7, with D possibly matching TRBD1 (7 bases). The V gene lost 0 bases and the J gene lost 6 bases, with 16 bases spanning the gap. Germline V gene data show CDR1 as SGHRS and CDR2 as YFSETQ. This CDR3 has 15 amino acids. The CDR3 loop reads CASSLEGRGVREQYF. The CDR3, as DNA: TGCGCCAGCAGCTTGGAGGGCAGGGGGGTCCGCGAGCAGTACTTC.

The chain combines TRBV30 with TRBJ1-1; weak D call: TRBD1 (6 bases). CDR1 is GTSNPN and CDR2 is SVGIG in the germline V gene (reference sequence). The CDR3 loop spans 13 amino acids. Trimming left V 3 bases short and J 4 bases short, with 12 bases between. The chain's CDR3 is CAWSLGGATEAFF. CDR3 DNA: TGTGCCTGGAGCCTCGGGGGGGCCACTGAAGCTTTCTTT.

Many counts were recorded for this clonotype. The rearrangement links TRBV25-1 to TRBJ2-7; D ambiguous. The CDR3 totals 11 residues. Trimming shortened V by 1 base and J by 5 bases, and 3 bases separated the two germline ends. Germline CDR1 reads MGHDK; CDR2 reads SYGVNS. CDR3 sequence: CASSELNEQYF. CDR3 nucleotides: TGTGCCAGCAGTGAATTGAACGAGCAGTACTTC.

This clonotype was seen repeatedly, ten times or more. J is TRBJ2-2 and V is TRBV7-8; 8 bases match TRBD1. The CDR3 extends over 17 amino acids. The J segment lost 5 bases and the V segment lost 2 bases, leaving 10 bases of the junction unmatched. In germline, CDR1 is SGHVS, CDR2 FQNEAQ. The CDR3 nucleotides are TGTGCCAGCAGCTTATCCCTCCGACAGGGGCGGACCGGGGAGCTGTTTTTT. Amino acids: CASSLSLRQGRTGELFF.

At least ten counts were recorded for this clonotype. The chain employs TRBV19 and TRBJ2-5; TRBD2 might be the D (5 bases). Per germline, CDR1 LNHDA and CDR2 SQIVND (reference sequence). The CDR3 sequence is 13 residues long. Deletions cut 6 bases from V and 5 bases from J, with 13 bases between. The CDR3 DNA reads TGTGCCAGTAGGGACTTCCTACGGGAGACCCAGTACTTC. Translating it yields CASRDFLRETQYF.

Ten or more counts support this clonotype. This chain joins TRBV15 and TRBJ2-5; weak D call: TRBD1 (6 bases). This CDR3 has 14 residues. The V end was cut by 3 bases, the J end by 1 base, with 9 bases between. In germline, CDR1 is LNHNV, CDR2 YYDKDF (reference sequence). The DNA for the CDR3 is TGTGCCACCAGCAGGAGGGACACCCAAGAGACCCAGTACTTC. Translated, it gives CATSRRDTQETQYF.

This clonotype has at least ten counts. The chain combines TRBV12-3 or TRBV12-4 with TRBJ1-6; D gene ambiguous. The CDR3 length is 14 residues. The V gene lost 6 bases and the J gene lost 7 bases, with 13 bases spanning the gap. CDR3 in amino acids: CASSHGMVNSPLHF. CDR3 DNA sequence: TGTGCCAGCAGCCACGGGATGGTCAATTCACCCCTCCACTTT.

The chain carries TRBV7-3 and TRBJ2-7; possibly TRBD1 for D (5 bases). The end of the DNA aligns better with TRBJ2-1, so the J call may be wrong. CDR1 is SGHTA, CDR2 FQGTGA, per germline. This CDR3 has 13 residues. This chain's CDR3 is CASSPQGNYEQFF. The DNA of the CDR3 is TGTGCCAGCAGCCCCCAGGGAAACTACGAGCAGTTCTTC.

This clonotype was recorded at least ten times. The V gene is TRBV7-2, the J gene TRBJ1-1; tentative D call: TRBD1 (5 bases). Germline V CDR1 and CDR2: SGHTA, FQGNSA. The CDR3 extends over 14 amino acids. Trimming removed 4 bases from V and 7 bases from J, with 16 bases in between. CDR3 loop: CASSSRGRDDEAFF. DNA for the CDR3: TGTGCCAGCAGCTCCCGGGGCCGGGACGATGAAGCTTTCTTT.